These 21 T cell receptor beta chains share one sample of origin, sequenced in a study of OX40 agonist ivuxolimab in advanced cancers. The data were produced by immunoSEQ multiplex PCR, yet TCRdb's version contains in-frame clones alone and is incomplete. This table has 60,000 to 65,000 clones, about 88% appearing once. The sequencing here drew on CD4+ or CD8+ T cells sorted from blood, taken in a trial of the OX40 agonist ivuxolimab. All receptors come from an adult with an advanced solid tumor such as melanoma, head and neck, liver or kidney cancer.

This clone occurred once. The chain uses TRBV5-1 and TRBJ2-3, with TRBD2 as a possible D gene (6 bases). The germline V and J ends were trimmed by 8 bases and 1 base, with 17 bases remaining between them. CDR1 is SGHRS, CDR2 YFSETQ, per germline. This CDR3 spans 15 amino acids. Here the CDR3 DNA reads TGCGCCAGAAACACTGGGGCTAGCGGCACAGATACGCAGTATTTT. It specifies CARNTGASGTDTQYF.

The chain has TRBV7-9 and TRBJ2-1; the D is unclear. There are 14 residues in the CDR3. V was trimmed by 1 base and J by 3 bases, leaving 7 bases between them. Germline loops: CDR1 SEHNR, CDR2 FQNEAQ (reference sequence). In DNA, the CDR3 is TGTGCCAGCAGCTTAGGAGAGCACTACAATGAGCAGTTCTTC. Translated, it gives CASSLGEHYNEQFF.

In this sample, this clone turned up a few times. The chain joins TRBV19 to TRBJ1-5, with 10 bases matching TRBD1. Trimming removed 4 bases from V and 3 bases from J; junction bases left unmatched: 3. Germline CDR1 reads LNHDA; CDR2 reads SQIVND (reference sequence). The CDR3 has 15 amino acids. CDR3 DNA: TGTGCCAGTAGTACGGGACAGGGGTTCAATCAGCCCCAGCATTTT. Its protein product is CASSTGQGFNQPQHF.

The rearrangement joins TRBV7-9 to TRBJ2-5, with D perhaps matching TRBD2 (5 bases). The V gene lost 5 bases and the J gene lost 5 bases, with 15 bases spanning the gap. This CDR3 contains 14 residues. CDR1 is SEHNR and CDR2 is FQNEAQ in the germline V gene (reference sequence). The CDR3 region is CASSAQAGWETQYF. The DNA for the CDR3 is TGTGCCAGCAGCGCCCAGGCGGGTTGGGAGACCCAGTACTTC.

The genes are TRBV9 and TRBJ2-7; 7 bases match TRBD1. Germline CDR1 and CDR2: SGDLS and YYNGEE. The CDR3 is 13 amino acids. V lost 4 bases to trimming and J lost 2 bases; unmatched junction nucleotides: 3. As DNA, the CDR3 is TGTGCCAGCAGCACCGGGACAGCCTACGAGCAGTACTTC. Amino acid sequence: CASSTGTAYEQYF.

This chain connects TRBV11-1 to TRBJ2-7, with D maybe TRBD2 (5 bases). Trimming took 6 bases from V and 2 from J, leaving 20 bases between them. The CDR3 is made up of 16 amino acids. Looked up from germline, CDR1 is SGHAT and CDR2 is FQDESV (reference sequence). CDR3 residues: CASSEPKEALTYEQYF. In DNA, the CDR3 is TGTGCCAGCAGTGAACCCAAGGAGGCCTTGACCTACGAGCAGTACTTC.

J is TRBJ1-5 and V is TRBV6-6; D call uncertain. CDR1 and CDR2 (germline): MNHNY, SVGAGI (reference sequence). This CDR3 spans 12 amino acids. V lost 6 bases, J lost 9 bases, and 12 bases lay in between. The CDR3 region has the DNA TGTGCCAGCAGCCGACCCGGAACGCCCCAGCATTTT. As protein: CASSRPGTPQHF.

This clone was seen at least ten times. This sequence joins TRBV5-6 and TRBJ2-4; possibly TRBD1 or TRBD2 for D (5 bases each). V lost 4 bases and J lost 0, with 8 bases in between. From germline, CDR1 is SGHDT and CDR2 YYEEEE. The CDR3 contains 14 residues. In nucleotides, the CDR3 is TGTGCCAGCAGCCCGGGGCTAGCCAAAAACATTCAGTACTTC. Its translation: CASSPGLAKNIQYF.

The gene calls are TRBV6-6 and TRBJ1-1, with D perhaps matching TRBD1 (5 bases). The CDR3 runs 16 residues. Between the trimmed V and J ends, which lost 7 bases and 7 bases, there was a span of 25 bases. Per germline, CDR1 MNHNY and CDR2 SVGAGI (reference sequence). For the CDR3, the DNA is TGTGCCAGCACCTCCACCGGGGCAGGAGTTCTTATTGAAGCTTTCTTT. Its translation: CASTSTGAGVLIEAFF.

The rearrangement links TRBV4-1 to TRBJ2-7; perhaps D is TRBD1 or TRBD2 (6 bases each). Trimming stripped 2 bases from V and 10 bases from J, with 9 bases between. CDR3 size: 11 residues. The V gene's germline CDR1 is MGHRA and CDR2 YSYEKL. CDR3 nucleotides: TGCGCCAGCAGCCAAAGGGGGGCACAGTACTTC. Amino acids: CASSQRGAQYF.

The CDR3 nucleotides are TGTGCCAGCAGCTTGGGACAGGGGGCCGCCTACAATGAGCAGTTCTTC. Amino acid sequence: CASSLGQGAAYNEQFF. The V gene is TRBV7-3, the J gene TRBJ2-1, with 12 bases matching TRBD1. Looked up from germline, CDR1 is SGHTA and CDR2 is FQGTGA. J was trimmed by 2 bases and V by 3 bases; bases with no gene match: 2. The CDR3 totals 16 residues.

The gene calls are TRBV27 and TRBJ2-1, with TRBD2 as a possible D gene (6 bases). Trimming left V 5 bases short and J 6 bases short, with 14 bases between. In germline, CDR1 is MNHEY, CDR2 SMNVEV (reference sequence). This CDR3 spans 14 amino acids. This chain's CDR3 is CASSSGYPLNEQFF. The CDR3 coding sequence is TGTGCCAGCAGTAGCGGGTACCCCCTCAATGAGCAGTTCTTC.

This chain connects TRBV5-1 to TRBJ1-6, with D unclear. V was clipped by 1 base and J by 5 bases, with 10 bases between them. The CDR3 runs 15 residues. The germline V gene encodes CDR1 SGHRS and CDR2 YFSETQ. CDR3 sequence (DNA): TGCGCCAGCAGCTTGACGGGTGATAATAATTCACCCCTCCACTTT. It encodes CASSLTGDNNSPLHF.

The chain is built from TRBV30 and TRBJ2-7; no definite D call. This CDR3 contains 13 residues. CDR1 is GTSNPN and CDR2 is SVGIG in the germline V gene (reference sequence). V was trimmed by 2 bases and J by 2 bases, leaving 10 bases between them. CDR3 sequence reads: CAWSRRNPYEQYF. Written as DNA, the CDR3 is TGTGCCTGGAGTCGCAGGAATCCCTACGAGCAGTACTTC.

The V gene is TRBV10-3, the J gene TRBJ2-2; no reliable D call. Germline CDR1 ENHRY, CDR2 SYGVKD. The V and J ends lost 0 bases and 4 bases respectively, with 9 bases between them. The CDR3 has 15 amino acids. The CDR3 sequence: CAISESSTPTGELFF. In nucleotides, the CDR3 is TGTGCCATCAGTGAGTCGTCAACCCCCACCGGGGAGCTGTTTTTT.

In its sample, this clone was seen once. V is TRBV28 and J is TRBJ2-5; 11 nucleotides align to TRBD1. CDR1 is MDHEN, CDR2 SYDVKM, per germline. J was trimmed by 9 bases and V by 6 bases; bases with no gene match: 15. This CDR3 has 16 residues. CDR3 DNA: TGTGCCAGCAGGAGGGGGACAGGGGGGCCGAGGGGCCCCCAGTACTTC. Translated: CASRRGTGGPRGPQYF.

A single count supports this clone. The chain is built from TRBV11-2 and TRBJ1-1; D is uncertain. CDR1 and CDR2 from the germline V gene are SGHAT and FQNNGV. Between the trimmed V and J ends, which lost 1 base and 10 bases, there was a span of 7 bases. The CDR3 covers 11 residues. The CDR3 sequence: CASSLGVVAFF. CDR3 coding DNA: TGTGCCAGCAGCTTAGGGGTGGTAGCTTTCTTT.

This chain uses TRBV7-8 with TRBJ1-1; D is undetermined. Per germline, CDR1 SGHVS and CDR2 FQNEAQ. Trimming removed 2 bases from V and 1 base from J, with 8 bases in between. The CDR3 has 14 amino acids. In DNA, the CDR3 is TGTGCCAGCAGCTTAAGGTTTAGGAACACTGAAGCTTTCTTT. Translated: CASSLRFRNTEAFF.

The chain uses TRBV10-2 and TRBJ2-2; D perhaps matches TRBD2 (5 bases). Germline-derived CDR1 and CDR2 are WSHSY and SAAADI. The V end lost 2 bases, the J end lost 3 bases, and 10 bases lay between the germline ends. The CDR3 contains 15 residues. DNA for the CDR3: TGCGCCAGCAGTGAGCTAGGACTTCACACCGGGGAGCTGTTTTTT. This sequence encodes CASSELGLHTGELFF.

This chain joins TRBV5-6 and TRBJ1-1, with D unclear. V shed 1 base and J shed 0 bases, with 1 base lying between them. The CDR3 loop spans 12 amino acids. Per germline, CDR1 SGHDT and CDR2 YYEEEE. The CDR3 sequence: CASSLLNTEAFF. CDR3 sequence (DNA): TGTGCCAGCAGCTTGTTGAACACTGAAGCTTTCTTT.

J is TRBJ2-5 and V is TRBV6-1; no definite D call. The CDR3 sequence is 15 residues long. Germline V CDR1 and CDR2: MNHNS, SASEGT. V lost 1 base and J lost 2, with 11 bases in between. In DNA, the CDR3 is TGTGCCAGCAGTGAAGGTTTTGGGGTTCAAGAGACCCAGTACTTC. Protein sequence: CASSEGFGVQETQYF.